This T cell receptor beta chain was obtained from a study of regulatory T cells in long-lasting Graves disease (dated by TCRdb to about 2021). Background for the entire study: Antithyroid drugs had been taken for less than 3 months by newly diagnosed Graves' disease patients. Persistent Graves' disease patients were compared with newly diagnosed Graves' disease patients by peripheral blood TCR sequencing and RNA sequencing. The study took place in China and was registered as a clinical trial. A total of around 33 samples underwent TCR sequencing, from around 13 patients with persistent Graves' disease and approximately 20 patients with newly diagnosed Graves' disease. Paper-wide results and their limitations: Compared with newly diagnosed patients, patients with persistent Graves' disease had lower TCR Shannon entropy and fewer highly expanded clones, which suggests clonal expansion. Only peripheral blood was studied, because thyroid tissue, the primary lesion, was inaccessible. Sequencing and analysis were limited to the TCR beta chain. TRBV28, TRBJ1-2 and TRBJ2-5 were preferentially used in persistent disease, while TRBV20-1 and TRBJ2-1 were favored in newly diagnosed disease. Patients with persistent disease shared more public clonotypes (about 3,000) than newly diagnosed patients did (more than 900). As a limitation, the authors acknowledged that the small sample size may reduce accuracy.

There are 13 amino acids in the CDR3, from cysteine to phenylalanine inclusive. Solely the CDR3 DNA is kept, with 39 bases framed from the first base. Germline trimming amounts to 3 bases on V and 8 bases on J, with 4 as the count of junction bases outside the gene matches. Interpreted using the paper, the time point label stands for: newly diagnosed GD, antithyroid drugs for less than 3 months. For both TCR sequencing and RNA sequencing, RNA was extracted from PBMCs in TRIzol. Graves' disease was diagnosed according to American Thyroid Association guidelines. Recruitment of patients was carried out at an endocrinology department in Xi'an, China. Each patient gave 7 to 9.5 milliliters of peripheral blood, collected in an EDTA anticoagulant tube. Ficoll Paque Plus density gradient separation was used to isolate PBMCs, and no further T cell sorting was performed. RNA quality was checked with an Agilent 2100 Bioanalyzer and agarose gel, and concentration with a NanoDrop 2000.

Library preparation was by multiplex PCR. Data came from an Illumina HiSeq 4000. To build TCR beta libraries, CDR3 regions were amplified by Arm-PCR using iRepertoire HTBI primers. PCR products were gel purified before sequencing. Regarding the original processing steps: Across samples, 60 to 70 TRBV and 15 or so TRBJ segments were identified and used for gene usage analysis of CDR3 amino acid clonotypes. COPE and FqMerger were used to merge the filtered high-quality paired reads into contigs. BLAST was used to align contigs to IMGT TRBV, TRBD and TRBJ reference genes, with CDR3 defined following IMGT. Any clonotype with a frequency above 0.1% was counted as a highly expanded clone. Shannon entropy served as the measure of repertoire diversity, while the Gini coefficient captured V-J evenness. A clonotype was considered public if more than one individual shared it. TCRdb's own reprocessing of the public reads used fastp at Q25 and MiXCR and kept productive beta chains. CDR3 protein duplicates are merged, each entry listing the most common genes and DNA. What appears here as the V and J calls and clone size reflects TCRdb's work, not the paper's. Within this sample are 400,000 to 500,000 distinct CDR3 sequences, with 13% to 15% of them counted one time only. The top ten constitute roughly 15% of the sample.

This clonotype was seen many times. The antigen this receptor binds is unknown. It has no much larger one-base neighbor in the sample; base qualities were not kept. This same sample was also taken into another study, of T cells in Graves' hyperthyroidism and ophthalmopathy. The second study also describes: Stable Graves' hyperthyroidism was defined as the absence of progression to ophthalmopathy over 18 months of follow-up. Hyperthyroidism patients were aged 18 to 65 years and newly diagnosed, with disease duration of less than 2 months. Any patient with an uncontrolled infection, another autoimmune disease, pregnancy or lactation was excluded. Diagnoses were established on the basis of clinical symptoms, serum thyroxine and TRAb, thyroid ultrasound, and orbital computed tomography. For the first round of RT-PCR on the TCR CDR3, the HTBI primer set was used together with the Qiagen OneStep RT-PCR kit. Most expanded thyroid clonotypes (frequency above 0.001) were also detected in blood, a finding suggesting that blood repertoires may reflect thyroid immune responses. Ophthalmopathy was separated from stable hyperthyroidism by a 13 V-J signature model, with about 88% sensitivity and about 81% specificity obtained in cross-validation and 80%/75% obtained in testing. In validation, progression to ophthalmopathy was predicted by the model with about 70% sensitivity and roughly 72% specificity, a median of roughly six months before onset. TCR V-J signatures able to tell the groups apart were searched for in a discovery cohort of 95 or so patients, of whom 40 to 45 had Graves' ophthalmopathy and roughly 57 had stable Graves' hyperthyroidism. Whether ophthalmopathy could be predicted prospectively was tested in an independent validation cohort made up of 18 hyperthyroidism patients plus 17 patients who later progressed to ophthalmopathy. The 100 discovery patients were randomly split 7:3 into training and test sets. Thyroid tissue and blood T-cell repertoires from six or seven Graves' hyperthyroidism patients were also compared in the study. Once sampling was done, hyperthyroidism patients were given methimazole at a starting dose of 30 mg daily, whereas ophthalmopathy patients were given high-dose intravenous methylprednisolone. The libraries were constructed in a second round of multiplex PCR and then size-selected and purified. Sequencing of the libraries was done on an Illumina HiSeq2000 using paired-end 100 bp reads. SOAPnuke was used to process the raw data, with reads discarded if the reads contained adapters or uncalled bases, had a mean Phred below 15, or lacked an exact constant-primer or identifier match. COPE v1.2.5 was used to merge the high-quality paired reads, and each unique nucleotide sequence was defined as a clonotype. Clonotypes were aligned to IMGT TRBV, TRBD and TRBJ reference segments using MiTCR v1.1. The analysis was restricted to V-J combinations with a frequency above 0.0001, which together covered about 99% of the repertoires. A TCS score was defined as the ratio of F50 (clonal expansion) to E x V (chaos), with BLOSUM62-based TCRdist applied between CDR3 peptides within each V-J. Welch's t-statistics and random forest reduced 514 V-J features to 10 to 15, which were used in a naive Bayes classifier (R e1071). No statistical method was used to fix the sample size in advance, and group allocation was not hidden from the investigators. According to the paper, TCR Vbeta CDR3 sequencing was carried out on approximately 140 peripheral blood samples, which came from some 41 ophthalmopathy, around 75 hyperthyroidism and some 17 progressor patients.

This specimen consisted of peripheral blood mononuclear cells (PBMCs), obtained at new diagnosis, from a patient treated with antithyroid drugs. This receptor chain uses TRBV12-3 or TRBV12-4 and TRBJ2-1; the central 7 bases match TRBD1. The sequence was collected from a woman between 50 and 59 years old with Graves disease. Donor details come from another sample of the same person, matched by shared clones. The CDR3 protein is CASSLTGFDEQFF. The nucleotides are TGTGCCAGCAGTTTGACAGGGTTCGATGAGCAGTTCTTC.